The 19 T cell receptor beta chains below all came from one sample that was sequenced in a study of blood T cell repertoires in COVID-19. Here immunoSEQ multiplex PCR was the method, and the copy in TCRdb shows in-frame clones only, minus some. The sample lists over 200,000 clones, over 80% occurring once. Sequencing input: peripheral blood. Receptors were obtained from a woman between 70 and 85 years old with active or convalescent COVID-19.

This clone has only a few counts. The chain carries TRBV1 and TRBJ1-2; the table's D call, TRBD1, was not checked against the DNA. TRBV1 is flagged as a pseudogene. This CDR3 has 16 residues. CDR3 region: CTSSHPNRGFSYGYTF. The DNA of the CDR3 is TGCACCAGCAGCCACCCTAACAGGGGGTTTAGCTATGGCTACACCTTC.

The table lists this clone with a count of one. The V call is TRBV18, the J call TRBJ2-2, with D maybe TRBD1 (6 bases). CDR1 KGHSH and CDR2 LQKENI come from the germline V gene. Trimming took 6 bases from V and 4 from J, leaving 15 bases between them. This CDR3 has 15 amino acids. The CDR3 nucleotides are TGTGCCAGCTCGCCCGGGACACCAGGCACCGGGGAGCTGTTTTTT. Translation gives CASSPGTPGTGELFF.

The gene calls are TRBV7-9 and TRBJ2-1; D not certain. The CDR3 is 14 amino acids. The V end lost 5 bases, the J end lost 0 bases, and 8 bases lay between the germline ends. The germline CDR1 and CDR2 sequences are SEHNR and FQNEAQ (reference sequence). CDR3 bases: TGTGCCAGCAGCCCTTGGAGCTCCTACAATGAGCAGTTCTTC. Protein sequence: CASSPWSSYNEQFF.

This chain uses TRBV7-6 with TRBJ1-6; possible D gene TRBD1, 5 bases. The CDR3 has 14 residues. The V end lost 1 base, the J end lost 6 bases, and 7 bases lay between the germline ends. CDR1 and CDR2 from the germline V gene are SGHVS and FNYEAQ. The CDR3 DNA reads TGTGCCAGCAGCTTAGAGACAGCTAATTCACCCCTCCACTTT. Amino acid sequence: CASSLETANSPLHF.

The chain employs TRBV5-4 and TRBJ2-7; TRBD2 matches at 8 bases. Germline-derived CDR1 and CDR2 are SGHNT and YYREEE (reference sequence). The length of the CDR3 is 15 residues. V shed 4 bases, J shed 4 bases, and the junction held 10 bases outside the gene matches. The CDR3 sequence: CASSLGGAERYEQYF. Written as DNA, the CDR3 is TGTGCCAGCAGCCTCGGGGGGGCCGAAAGGTACGAGCAGTACTTC.

The chain uses TRBV25-1 and TRBJ2-1, with D perhaps matching TRBD1 (5 bases). This CDR3 has 15 residues. The V end was cut by 4 bases, the J end by 4 bases, with 14 bases between. Germline CDR1 reads MGHDK; CDR2 reads SYGVNS. The CDR3 region has the DNA TGTGCCAGCAGTGCCCAGGGCACGCAATACAATGAGCAGTTCTTC. Translated, it gives CASSAQGTQYNEQFF. Combining the CDR3 with reference TRBV25-1 and TRBJ2-1 gives the whole variable domain EADIYQTPRYLVIGTGKKITLECSQTMGHDKMYWYQQDPGMELHLIHYSYGVNSTEKGDLSSESTVSRIRTEHFPLTLESARPSHTSQYLCASSAQGTQYNEQFFGPGTRLTVL.

This clone was counted only a few times. The rearrangement uses TRBV19 and TRBJ1-6; 8 bases fit TRBD1. Germline CDR1 LNHDA, CDR2 SQIVND (reference sequence). With 3 bases clipped from V and 7 bases from J, the junction kept 5 bases outside the gene matches. The CDR3 is 15 residues long. CDR3 in amino acids: CASSIRGQGNSPLHF. CDR3 DNA: TGTGCCAGTAGTATCCGCGGACAGGGAAATTCACCCCTCCACTTT.

The V and J genes are TRBV19 and TRBJ1-5, with D uncertain. Germline CDR1 LNHDA, CDR2 SQIVND (reference sequence). V shed 7 bases and J shed 3 bases, with 13 bases lying between them. The CDR3 runs 14 residues. CDR3 DNA: TGTGCCAGTAACCTGGGAGGGTACAATCAGCCCCAGCATTTT. Its translation is CASNLGGYNQPQHF.

This clone was seen a single time. The V gene is TRBV19, the J gene TRBJ2-3; D remains ambiguous. The V end was cut by 7 bases, the J end by 2 bases, with 10 bases between. This CDR3 comprises 13 residues. Germline CDR1 LNHDA, CDR2 SQIVND (reference sequence). The CDR3 DNA reads as TGTGCCAGTATCGCCCCCTACACAGATACGCAGTATTTT. It specifies CASIAPYTDTQYF.

This rearrangement joins TRBV28 to TRBJ1-3, with a possible D match to TRBD1 (5 bases). There are 13 residues in the CDR3. The V gene lost 7 bases and the J gene lost 8 bases, with 15 bases spanning the gap. Per germline, CDR1 MDHEN and CDR2 SYDVKM. The CDR3 DNA is TGTGCCAGCAATGGGCAGGGAAGGGACACCATATATTTT. Its translation: CASNGQGRDTIYF.

This clone was detected a few times. The chain uses TRBV7-2 and TRBJ1-4; D not resolved. CDR3 length: 13 amino acids. Germline CDR1 SGHTA, CDR2 FQGNSA. With 10 bases removed from V and 8 bases from J, the gap between germline ends came to 17 bases. The DNA for the CDR3 is TGTGCCACCGCGACCTTTACGGGAGAAAAACTGTTTTTT. Protein: CATATFTGEKLFF. The whole variable domain, filled in from reference TRBV7-2 and TRBJ1-4, reads GAGVSQSPSNKVTEKGKDVELRCDPISGHTALYWYRQSLGQGLEFLIYFQGNSAPDKSGLPSDRFSAERTGGSVSTLTIQRTQQEDSAVYLCATATFTGEKLFFGSGTQLSVL.

The rearrangement joins TRBV11-2 to TRBJ2-1; 10 bases agree with TRBD2. V lost 5 bases, J lost 4 bases, and 11 bases stayed unmatched. Germline V CDR1 and CDR2: SGHAT, FQNNGV. The CDR3 has 17 residues. In DNA, the CDR3 is TGTGCCAGCAGCCCTAGCGGGGGCAGACTACTATACAATGAGCAGTTCTTC. Protein: CASSPSGGRLLYNEQFF.

This chain connects TRBV9 to TRBJ1-4; the match to TRBD1 covers 9 bases. The germline CDR1 and CDR2 sequences are SGDLS and YYNGEE. The CDR3 is 15 amino acids. V lost 5 bases, J lost 7 bases, and 9 bases stayed unmatched. The CDR3 DNA follows: TGTGCCAGCAGACCGGGACAGGGCCGGGGTGAAAAACTGTTTTTT. This encodes CASRPGQGRGEKLFF. Variable domain in full (rest from reference TRBV9 and TRBJ1-4): DSGVTQTPKHLITATGQRVTLRCSPRSGDLSVYWYQQSLDQGLQFLIQYYNGEERAKGNILERFSAQQFPDLHSELNLSSLELGDSALYFCASRPGQGRGEKLFFGSGTQLSVL.

The V and J genes are TRBV5-5 and TRBJ2-5; TRBD1 matches 7 bases. The ends lost 4 bases at V and 1 base at J; junction bases unmatched: 7. CDR1 is SGHKS, CDR2 YYEKEE, per germline (reference sequence). The CDR3 contains 15 residues. The CDR3 coding sequence is TGTGCCAGCAGCGAGTACAGGGGACCCCAAGAGACCCAGTACTTC. This sequence encodes CASSEYRGPQETQYF.

The V gene is TRBV7-9, the J gene TRBJ2-3; a possible D gene is TRBD2 (6 bases). Trimming stripped 5 bases from V and 0 bases from J, with 12 bases between. CDR1 and CDR2 (germline): SEHNR, FQNEAQ (reference sequence). The CDR3 totals 15 residues. The CDR3 bases are TGTGCCAGCAGCGCTCCGGGGACTAGCACAGATACGCAGTATTTT. Its protein product is CASSAPGTSTDTQYF.

This chain links TRBV7-2 with TRBJ1-5; 7 positions match TRBD1. There are 15 residues in the CDR3. Germline loops: CDR1 SGHTA, CDR2 FQGNSA. V was clipped by 6 bases and J by 2 bases; unmatched bases: 7. This chain's CDR3 is CASSQNRGGNQPQHF. The CDR3 bases are TGTGCCAGCAGTCAGAACAGGGGTGGCAATCAGCCCCAGCATTTT.

This clone was detected once. This sequence joins TRBV19 and TRBJ1-4, with D possibly matching TRBD1 (5 bases). CDR3 length: 14 residues. CDR1 LNHDA and CDR2 SQIVND come from the germline V gene (reference sequence). Trimming took 11 bases from V and 7 from J, leaving 20 bases between them. This CDR3 reads CAVWGGLPVEKLFF. The DNA of the CDR3 is TGTGCCGTCTGGGGCGGCCTCCCGGTTGAAAAACTGTTTTTT.

This clone has only a few counts. CDR3 nucleotide sequence: TGTGCCAGCCGACCCGTAGGGGGAAGGGGTCTATATGAAAAACTGTTTTTT. This gives the protein CASRPVGGRGLYEKLFF. The genes are TRBV28 and TRBJ1-4; D possibly corresponds to TRBD1 (6 bases). CDR3 length: 17 amino acids. The V gene lost 8 bases and the J gene lost 6 bases, with 25 bases spanning the gap. Germline V gene lookup returns CDR1 MDHEN and CDR2 SYDVKM.

CDR3 nucleotides: TGTGCCAGCAGCTTGGTTGAGGGAGGGCCTGGCACCGGGGAGCTGTTTTTT. It specifies CASSLVEGGPGTGELFF. The rearrangement uses TRBV5-4 and TRBJ2-2, with 7 nucleotides matching TRBD2. This CDR3 is 17 amino acids long. V lost 0 bases to trimming and J lost 4 bases; unmatched junction nucleotides: 9. Germline loops: CDR1 SGHNT, CDR2 YYREEE (reference sequence).